A selection of T cell receptor beta chains follows, all from one sample in a study of control samples from healthy donors and cancer patients. The repertoire was sequenced with immunoSEQ multiplex PCR; TCRdb's copy has only in-frame clones and lacks some. The table includes under 140,000 clones, 88% detected once. The source material was PBMCs. The receptors shown here come from a woman aged 60-75 years with lung cancer. Both conserved end residues are part of each CDR3. The D gene is left open where the match is weak. Size is omitted from some rows. Given values are once, few, many or a class for expanded clones.

CASSLAGGYNEQFF	TGTGCCAGCAGCTTAGCGGGAGGGTACAATGAGCAGTTCTTC	TRBV7-2	TRBJ2-1	.	TRBD2	14
CASSTTSGDPYEQYF	TGTGCCAGCAGCACTACTAGCGGGGATCCCTACGAGCAGTACTTC	TRBV5-4	TRBJ2-7	.	TRBD2	15
CSGEQGSGGYTF	TGCAGCGGTGAGCAGGGATCAGGTGGCTACACCTTC	TRBV29-1	TRBJ1-2	.	.	12
CASSSTVTGRSGNTIYF	TGTGCCAGCAGCTCCACGGTGACCGGACGCTCTGGAAACACCATATATTTT	TRBV7-9	TRBJ1-3	.	.	17
CASRVSNNSPLHF	TGTGCCAGCAGGGTCAGCAATAATTCACCCCTCCACTTT	TRBV2	TRBJ1-6	.	.	13
CASSLTVSPLHF	TGTGCCAGCAGTTTGACAGTTTCACCCCTCCACTTT	TRBV28	TRBJ1-6	.	.	12
CASRSRLAAYNEQFF	TGTGCCAGCAGATCCAGACTAGCGGCCTACAATGAGCAGTTCTTC	TRBV28	TRBJ2-1	.	TRBD2	15
CASSLQDRGGETQYF	TGCGCCAGCAGCTTGCAAGACAGGGGCGGAGAGACCCAGTACTTC	TRBV5-1	TRBJ2-5	few	TRBD1	15
CASSLGAGPTDTQYF	TGTGCCAGCAGCTTAGGGGCGGGACCCACAGATACGCAGTATTTT	TRBV13	TRBJ2-3	.	.	15
CASSLGRSMNTEAFF	TGTGCCAGCAGCCTAGGACGGTCCATGAACACTGAAGCTTTCTTT	TRBV3-1/TRBV3-2	TRBJ1-1	.	.	15
CASALTSGSRNEQFF	TGTGCCAGCGCACTGACTAGCGGGAGTCGAAATGAGCAGTTCTTC	TRBV2	TRBJ2-1	few	TRBD2	15
CASSIVPGQGWNTEAFF	TGTGCCAGTAGTATAGTCCCGGGACAGGGGTGGAACACTGAAGCTTTCTTT	TRBV19	TRBJ1-1	.	TRBD1	17
CASRPGTGFTGELFF	TGTGCTAGCAGACCCGGGACAGGGTTCACCGGGGAGCTGTTTTTT	TRBV7-7	TRBJ2-2	.	TRBD1	15
CASSPYALQEQFF	TGCGCCAGCAGCCCGTACGCGTTGCAGGAGCAGTTCTTC	TRBV5-1	TRBJ2-1	.	.	13
CSLRSEGGDSNYGYTF	TGCAGCCTCCGATCTGAGGGCGGAGACTCTAACTATGGCTACACCTTC	TRBV29-1	TRBJ1-2	.	.	16
CASSQAARAEKLFF	TGCGCCAGCAGCCAAGCCGCCCGGGCCGAAAAACTGTTTTTT	TRBV4-3	TRBJ1-4	few	.	14
CASSLVKDRSGANVLTF	TGTGCCAGCAGCTTAGTTAAGGACAGGTCTGGGGCCAACGTCCTGACTTTC	TRBV7-6	TRBJ2-6	.	TRBD1	17
CASSLLDRDGYTF	TGTGCCAGCAGTTTATTGGACAGGGATGGCTACACCTTC	TRBV28	TRBJ1-2	.	TRBD1	13
CASSLDSGYTF	TGTGCCAGCAGCCTGGACTCTGGCTACACCTTC	TRBV3-1/TRBV3-2	TRBJ1-2	.	.	11
CASSYEGTGGNIQYF	TGTGCCAGCAGTTACGAGGGCACGGGGGGGAACATTCAGTACTTC	TRBV6-2/TRBV6-3	TRBJ2-4	.	TRBD2	15
CASSFTGTGTYSEAFF	TGTGCCAGCAGCTTTACTGGGACAGGAACTTACTCTGAAGCTTTCTTT	TRBV7-9	TRBJ1-1	.	TRBD1	16
CASSDRAGGSYEQYF	TGTGCCAGCAGCGACAGGGCCGGGGGATCCTACGAGCAGTACTTC	TRBV7-2	TRBJ2-7	.	.	15
CASHTGRERQPQHF	TGTGCCAGCCACACTGGCAGGGAACGTCAGCCCCAGCATTTT	TRBV19	TRBJ1-5	once	.	14
CASAGGGGNQPQHF	TGTGCCAGTGCGGGGGGAGGTGGCAATCAGCCCCAGCATTTT	TRBV6-5	TRBJ1-5	.	.	14